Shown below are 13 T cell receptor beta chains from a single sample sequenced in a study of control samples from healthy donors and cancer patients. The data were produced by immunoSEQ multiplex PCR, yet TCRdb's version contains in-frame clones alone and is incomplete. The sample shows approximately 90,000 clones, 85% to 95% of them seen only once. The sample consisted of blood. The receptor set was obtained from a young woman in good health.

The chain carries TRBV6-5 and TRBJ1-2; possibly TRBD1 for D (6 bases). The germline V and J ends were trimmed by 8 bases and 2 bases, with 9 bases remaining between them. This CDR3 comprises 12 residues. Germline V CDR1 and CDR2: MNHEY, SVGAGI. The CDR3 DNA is TGTGCCAGCGTCGGACAGAACTATGGCTACACCTTC. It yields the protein CASVGQNYGYTF.

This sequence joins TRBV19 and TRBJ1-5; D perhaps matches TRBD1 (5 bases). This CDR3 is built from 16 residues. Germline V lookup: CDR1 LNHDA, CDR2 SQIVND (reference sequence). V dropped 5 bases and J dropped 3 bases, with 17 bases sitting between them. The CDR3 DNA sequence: TGTGCCAGTAGTCTCGTTTTGTGGGGGATCAATCAGCCCCAGCATTTT. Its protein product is CASSLVLWGINQPQHF. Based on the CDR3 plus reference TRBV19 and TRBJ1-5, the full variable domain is DGGITQSPKYLFRKEGQNVTLSCEQNLNHDAMYWYRQDPGQGLRLIYYSQIVNDFQKGDIAEGYSVSREKKESFPLTVTSAQKNPTAFYLCASSLVLWGINQPQHFGDGTRLSIL.

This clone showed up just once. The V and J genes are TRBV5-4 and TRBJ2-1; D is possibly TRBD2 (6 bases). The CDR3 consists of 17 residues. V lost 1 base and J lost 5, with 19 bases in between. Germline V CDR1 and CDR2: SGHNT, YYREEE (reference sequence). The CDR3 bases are TGTGCCAGCAGCTTGCCCCTCGGAGGAGGGCCCCACAATGAGCAGTTCTTC. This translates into CASSLPLGGGPHNEQFF.

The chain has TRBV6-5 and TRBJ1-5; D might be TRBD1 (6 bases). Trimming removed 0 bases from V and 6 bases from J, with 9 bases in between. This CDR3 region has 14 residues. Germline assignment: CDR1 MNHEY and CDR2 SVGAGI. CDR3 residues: CASSYSRGGQPQHF. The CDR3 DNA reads TGTGCCAGCAGTTACTCGAGGGGGGGTCAGCCCCAGCATTTT.

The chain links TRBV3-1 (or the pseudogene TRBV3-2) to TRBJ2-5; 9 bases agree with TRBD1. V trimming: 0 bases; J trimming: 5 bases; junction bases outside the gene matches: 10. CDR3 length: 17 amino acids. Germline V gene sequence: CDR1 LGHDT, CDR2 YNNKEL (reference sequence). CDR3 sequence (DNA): TGTGCCAGCAGCCAAGAGCTACAGGGGGCAGTGACGGAGACCCAGTACTTC. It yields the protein CASSQELQGAVTETQYF.

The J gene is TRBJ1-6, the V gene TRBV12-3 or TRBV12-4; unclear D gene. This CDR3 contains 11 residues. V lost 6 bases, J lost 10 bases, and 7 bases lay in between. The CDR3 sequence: CASSGWSPLHF. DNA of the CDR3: TGTGCCAGCAGCGGGTGGTCACCCCTCCACTTT.

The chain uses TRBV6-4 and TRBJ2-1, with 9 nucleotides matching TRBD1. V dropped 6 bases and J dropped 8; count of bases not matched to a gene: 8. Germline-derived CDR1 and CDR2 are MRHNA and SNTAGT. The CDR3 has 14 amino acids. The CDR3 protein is CASSPGQGSDEQFF. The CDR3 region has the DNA TGTGCCAGCAGCCCGGGACAGGGTTCCGATGAGCAGTTCTTC.

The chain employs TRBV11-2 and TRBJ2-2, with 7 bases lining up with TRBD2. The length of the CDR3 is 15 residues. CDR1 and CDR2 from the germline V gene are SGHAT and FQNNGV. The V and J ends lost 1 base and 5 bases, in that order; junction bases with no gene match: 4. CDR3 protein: CASSLGGRRTGELFF. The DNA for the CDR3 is TGTGCCAGCAGCTTAGGCGGGAGAAGGACCGGGGAGCTGTTTTTT.

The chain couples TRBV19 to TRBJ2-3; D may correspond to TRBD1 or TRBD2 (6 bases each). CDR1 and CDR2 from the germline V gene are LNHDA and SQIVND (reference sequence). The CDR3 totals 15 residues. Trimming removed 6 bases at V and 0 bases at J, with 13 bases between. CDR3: CASREGGLSTDTQYF. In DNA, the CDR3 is TGTGCCAGTAGGGAGGGGGGCTTGAGCACAGATACGCAGTATTTT.

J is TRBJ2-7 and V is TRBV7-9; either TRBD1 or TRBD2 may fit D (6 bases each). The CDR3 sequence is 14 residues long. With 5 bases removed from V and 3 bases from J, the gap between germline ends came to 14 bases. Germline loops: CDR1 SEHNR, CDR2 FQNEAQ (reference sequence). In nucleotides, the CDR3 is TGTGCCAGCAGCACTTTTAAGGGGGGCTACGAGCAGTACTTC. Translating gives CASSTFKGGYEQYF. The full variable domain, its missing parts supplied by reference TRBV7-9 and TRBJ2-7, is DTGVSQNPRHKITKRGQNVTFRCDPISEHNRLYWYRQTLGQGPEFLTYFQNEAQLEKSRLLSDRFSAERPKGSFSTLEIQRTEQGDSAMYLCASSTFKGGYEQYFGPGTRLTVT.

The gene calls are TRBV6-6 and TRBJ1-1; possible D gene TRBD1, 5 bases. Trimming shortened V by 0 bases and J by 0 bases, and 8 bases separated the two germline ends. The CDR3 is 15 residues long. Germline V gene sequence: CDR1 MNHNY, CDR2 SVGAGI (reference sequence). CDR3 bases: TGTGCCAGCAGTTACTCGACAGCTATGAACACTGAAGCTTTCTTT. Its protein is CASSYSTAMNTEAFF.

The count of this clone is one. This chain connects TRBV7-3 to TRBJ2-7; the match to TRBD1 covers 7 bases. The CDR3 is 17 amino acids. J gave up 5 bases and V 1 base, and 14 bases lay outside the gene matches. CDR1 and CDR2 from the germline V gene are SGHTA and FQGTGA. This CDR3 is CASSLNRHGDSLDEQYF. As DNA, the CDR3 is TGTGCCAGCAGCTTAAATCGACATGGGGACAGCCTGGACGAGCAGTACTTC.

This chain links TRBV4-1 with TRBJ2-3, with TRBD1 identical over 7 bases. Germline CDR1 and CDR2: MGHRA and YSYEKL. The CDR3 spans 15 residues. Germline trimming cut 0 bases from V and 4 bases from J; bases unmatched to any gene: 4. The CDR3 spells CASSQDLGTADTQYF. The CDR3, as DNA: TGCGCCAGCAGCCAAGATCTGGGGACAGCAGATACGCAGTATTTT.